This T cell receptor beta chain is from a study of spatial heterogeneity in lung cancer. V lost 3 bases to trimming and J lost 6 bases; unmatched junction nucleotides: 8. Germline CDR1 and CDR2: SGHRS and YFSETQ. There are 15 residues in the CDR3. This clonotype has at least ten counts. Its antigen is unidentified. Study outcomes and limitations: In blood, ubiquitous expanded tumor TCRs appeared more at resection than follow-up.

On each TCR cDNA molecule, a unique molecular identifier was present. MiXCR, applied by TCRdb to the 5' RACE reads, yields one record per CDR3 protein. The data show about 45,000 distinct CDR3 sequences, 12% seen once. Regarding time point: sample taken at primary tumor resection. Unsorted whole RNA samples from tumor, nontumor lung or frozen PBMC were sequenced. A total of some 70 untreated early-stage non-small cell lung cancer patients served as donors. This receptor was obtained from a female donor with early-stage non-small cell lung cancer. The V gene is TRBV5-1, the J gene TRBJ2-3; 9 nucleotides match TRBD2. The sample consisted of PBMCs, taken at surgery. CDR3 sequence reads: CASSSSSGGSDTQYF. The CDR3 nucleotides are TGCGCCAGCAGCTCCAGTAGCGGGGGTAGCGATACGCAGTATTTT. The full variable domain, with the rest looked up from reference TRBV5-1 and TRBJ2-3, is KAGVTQTPRYLIKTRGQQVTLSCSPISGHRSVSWYQQTPGQGLQFLFEYFSETQRNKGNFPGRFSGRQFSNSRSEMNVSTLELGDSALYLCASSSSSGGSDTQYFGPGTRLTVL.